This TCR beta chain was observed in a study of T cells in Graves' hyperthyroidism and ophthalmopathy. Ten or more counts support this clonotype. Its antigen is undetermined. CDR1 LGHDT and CDR2 YNNKEL come from the germline V gene (reference sequence). The CDR3 covers 15 residues. Trimming cost V 0 bases and J 2 bases, with 10 bases left between them. A Clinical Activity Score of at least 3, a NOSPECS grade of at least 4 and a duration under 3 months were recorded in the ophthalmopathy patients. Reasons for excluding patients were uncontrolled infection, other autoimmune disease, pregnancy or lactation. The diagnoses drew upon clinical symptoms, serum thyroxine and TRAb, thyroid ultrasound and orbital computed tomography. Amplified regions were TCR beta CDR3 sequences from RNA transcripts. HTBI primers were used for first-round RT-PCR of the TCR CDR3. Using its own MiXCR run on the multiplex PCR reads, TCRdb lists one record per CDR3 protein. This sample carries about 380,000 distinct CDR3 sequences, 14% of them seen once, and the ten largest clones take roughly 21%.

Findings of the study overall: Separation of ophthalmopathy from stable hyperthyroidism was achieved by a 13 V-J model.

This clonotype originated in a young woman with Graves' ophthalmopathy. The V call is TRBV3-1, the J call TRBJ1-2; possibly TRBD1 for D (6 bases). Sequencing input: blood. The CDR3 reads CASSQDWGPNYGYTF. CDR3 bases: TGTGCCAGCAGCCAAGATTGGGGGCCGAACTATGGCTACACCTTC.